The TCR beta chain under discussion was sequenced for a study of OX40 agonist ivuxolimab in advanced cancers. For the study at large: Partial responses were achieved by three patients, of whom one had hepatocellular carcinoma and two had cutaneous melanoma. Study-wide results and caveats: Clonal expansion was among the lowest in partial responders at 0.1-3.0 mg/kg, especially CD8+. Dose levels from 0.1 to 3.0 mg/kg saw CD4+ and CD8+ blood T cells expand clonally by week 6.

Method: immunoSEQ multiplex PCR; TCRdb's copy keeps in-frame clones and lacks some. This sample has about 70,000 clones, with approximately 92% found just once. In this sample, this clone turned up once. Its antigen is as yet unknown. The sequence was obtained from an adult with an advanced solid tumor such as melanoma, head and neck, liver or kidney cancer. The sequenced sample was CD4+ or CD8+ T cells sorted from blood, obtained in a trial of the OX40 agonist ivuxolimab.

The CDR3 loop is CASSQRQGMTYEQFF. The CDR3 coding sequence is TGTGCCAGCAGCCAACGACAGGGGATGACGTATGAGCAGTTCTTC. The rearrangement uses TRBV7-3 and TRBJ2-1; 8 positions match TRBD1. Per germline, CDR1 SGHTA and CDR2 FQGTGA. The CDR3 totals 15 residues. Trimming removed 5 bases from V and 8 bases from J; junction bases left unmatched: 11.